Listed below are T cell receptor beta chains from one sample, sequenced in a study of shared clonotypes between healthy human individuals. The repertoire was sequenced with immunoSEQ multiplex PCR; TCRdb's copy has only in-frame clones and lacks some. The sample gives roughly 640,000 clones, around 74% of which show up once; over 1.5% is in the top ten. Sequencing was performed on memory CD4+ T cells sorted from blood. The receptors stem from a woman aged 30 to 39 in good health. Both conserved end residues are part of each CDR3. Only part of the rows carry a size: once, few, many, or a class if the clone is expanded.

11 TRBV30 few CAWGARDTQYF
17 TRBV28 . CASSLRDGRETDEKLFF
16 TRBV18 . CASSLQGSTSGNTIYF
17 TRBV5-1 . CASSLSDGQHDNYGYTF
15 TRBV19 few CASSPPGTGNTEAFF
18 TRBV4-1 . CASSQGRGTSGRSKAEFF
13 TRBV4-1 . CASSQEERTTQYF
15 TRBV5-1 . CASSLRAGATGELFF
18 TRBV6-1 . CASSALAGMGANTGELFF
16 TRBV12-5 . CASGLRVSGGIYEQFF
13 TRBV6-5 . CASRITSNYGYTF
13 TRBV29-1 . CSVEDLGTGELFF
15 TRBV28 . CASSTPGTGAAEAFF
16 TRBV18 . CASSPLAGANNQPQHF
12 TRBV10-1 . CASSRGPYEQYF
16 TRBV18 . CASSPGQGAWANVLTF
14 TRBV5-1 few CASSLVAGTGELFF
13 TRBV2 . CARKSISYNEQFF